The clone carrying this T cell receptor beta chain came up a few times. The sample comes from a study of control samples from healthy donors and cancer patients. The table came from immunoSEQ multiplex PCR; TCRdb's copy has only in-frame clones and leaves some out. The data contain 63,000 or so clones, approximately 89% of them seen just once; the ten biggest clones take up roughly 6%. This CDR3 region has 11 residues. The V end lost 5 bases, the J end lost 12 bases, and 14 bases lay between the germline ends. The origin of this receptor is a man aged 60 to 75 with colorectal cancer. The chain uses TRBV12-3 or TRBV12-4 and TRBJ2-7; possible D gene TRBD1, 6 bases. Sequences were obtained from PBMCs. CDR3 sequence: CASSNRQDVYF. The CDR3 region has the DNA TGTGCCAGCAGTAATAGACAGGATGTGTACTTC.